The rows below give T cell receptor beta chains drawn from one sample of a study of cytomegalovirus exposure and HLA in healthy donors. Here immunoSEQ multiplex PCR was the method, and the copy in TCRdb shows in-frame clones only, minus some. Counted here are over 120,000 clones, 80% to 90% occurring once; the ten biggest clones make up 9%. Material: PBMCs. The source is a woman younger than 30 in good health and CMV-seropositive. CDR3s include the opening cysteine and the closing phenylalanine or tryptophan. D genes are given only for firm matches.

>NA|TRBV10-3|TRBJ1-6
TGTGCCATCAGTCGGACAGACAATTCACCCCTCCACTTT
CAISRTDNSPLHF
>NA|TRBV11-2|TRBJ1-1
TGTGCCAGCAGGAAAGTGAGGGGGGGAGTCACTGAAGCTTTCTTT
CASRKVRGGVTEAFF
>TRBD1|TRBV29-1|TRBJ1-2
TGCAGCGCCACCGGGACAGACCTAAGCTACGGCTACACCTTC
CSATGTDLSYGYTF
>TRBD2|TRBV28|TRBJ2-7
TGTGCCAGCAACCCCTCCGGGGGGGCCTACGAGCAGTACTTC
CASNPSGGAYEQYF
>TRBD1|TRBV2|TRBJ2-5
TGTGCCAGCAGTGGGGGACAGGGTTGGGAGACCCAGTACTTC
CASSGGQGWETQYF
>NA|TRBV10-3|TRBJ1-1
TGTGCCATCAGTGTAAGGGGTGGGTTGGAGAACACTGAAGCTTTCTTT
CAISVRGGLENTEAFF
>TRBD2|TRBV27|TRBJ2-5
TGTGCCAGCAGTTTTGTAGGAAGACCGGGACTAGCGGGGGGGCCGTACTTC
CASSFVGRPGLAGGPYF
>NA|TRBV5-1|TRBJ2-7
TGCGCCAGCAGCGTTCCGGGACAACGCTACGAGCAGTACTTC
CASSVPGQRYEQYF
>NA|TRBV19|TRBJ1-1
TGTGCCAGTAGTATCTCTGGGACATACCTCTTGAACACTGAAGCTTTCTTT
CASSISGTYLLNTEAFF
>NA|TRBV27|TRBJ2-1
TGTGCCAGCAGTTTTAGTAGAGACTACAATGAGCAGTTCTTC
CASSFSRDYNEQFF
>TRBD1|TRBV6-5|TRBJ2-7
TGTGCCAGCAGTCAATGGGACAGAACCTACGAGCAGTACTTC
CASSQWDRTYEQYF
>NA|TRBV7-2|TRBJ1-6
TGTGCCTTACAAGGGGGGGGACTGGGGTCACCCCTCCACTTT
CALQGGGLGSPLHF
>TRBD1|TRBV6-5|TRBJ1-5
TGTGCCAGCAAGACACAGGGGTCTGGCAATCAGCCCCAGCATTTT
CASKTQGSGNQPQHF